This T cell receptor (beta chain) was identified in a study of OX40 agonist ivuxolimab in advanced cancers. The CDR3 totals 16 residues. V was clipped by 5 bases and J by 4 bases, with 20 bases between them. Germline V gene lookup returns CDR1 MDHEN and CDR2 SYDVKM. This clone showed up just once. Sequenced by immunoSEQ multiplex PCR; TCRdb stores in-frame clones only, minus some. The sample has 65,000 to 95,000 clones; about 94% are singletons. The source was CD4+ or CD8+ T cells sorted from blood, collected in a trial of the OX40 agonist ivuxolimab. V and J are TRBV28 and TRBJ2-5; no clear D gene. This TCR was recovered from an adult with an advanced solid tumor such as melanoma, head and neck, liver or kidney cancer. The CDR3 reads CASSLRAASYRETQYF. CDR3 nucleotides: TGTGCCAGCAGTCTTCGGGCGGCGTCCTACCGAGAGACCCAGTACTTC.